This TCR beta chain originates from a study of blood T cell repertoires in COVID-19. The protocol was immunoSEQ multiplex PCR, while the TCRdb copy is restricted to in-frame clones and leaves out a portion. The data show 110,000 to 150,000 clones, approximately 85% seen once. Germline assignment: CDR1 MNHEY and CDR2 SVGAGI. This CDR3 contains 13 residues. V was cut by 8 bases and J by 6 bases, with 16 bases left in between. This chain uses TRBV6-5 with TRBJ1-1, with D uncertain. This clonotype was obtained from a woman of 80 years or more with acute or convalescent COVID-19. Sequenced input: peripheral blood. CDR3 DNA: TGTGCCAGCGGTTTCGGCGGCTTACCTGAAGCTTTCTTT. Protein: CASGFGGLPEAFF.